The present T cell receptor (beta chain) was sequenced within a study of CD8+ T cells in alopecia areata. Germline values: CDR1 MNHNS, CDR2 SASEGT. Trimming cost V 8 bases and J 1 base; bases outside gene matches: 2. CDR3 length: 15 residues. Lesional scalp punch biopsies and peripheral blood were collected from alopecia areata patients. Isolated RNA was reverse transcribed into cDNA used as the sequencing template. Here immunoSEQ multiplex PCR was the method, and the copy in TCRdb shows in-frame clones only, minus some. The table lists roughly 14,000 clones, under 60% of them singletons. Sequencing used skin, obtained at week 0. The TCR comes from a human donor with alopecia areata. V gene TRBV6-1 combines with J gene TRBJ2-3; TRBD2 matches at 14 bases. CDR3 DNA sequence: TGTGCCAGCGGGACTAGCGGGGGCCGCACAGATACGCAGTATTTT. This codes for CASGTSGGRTDTQYF.